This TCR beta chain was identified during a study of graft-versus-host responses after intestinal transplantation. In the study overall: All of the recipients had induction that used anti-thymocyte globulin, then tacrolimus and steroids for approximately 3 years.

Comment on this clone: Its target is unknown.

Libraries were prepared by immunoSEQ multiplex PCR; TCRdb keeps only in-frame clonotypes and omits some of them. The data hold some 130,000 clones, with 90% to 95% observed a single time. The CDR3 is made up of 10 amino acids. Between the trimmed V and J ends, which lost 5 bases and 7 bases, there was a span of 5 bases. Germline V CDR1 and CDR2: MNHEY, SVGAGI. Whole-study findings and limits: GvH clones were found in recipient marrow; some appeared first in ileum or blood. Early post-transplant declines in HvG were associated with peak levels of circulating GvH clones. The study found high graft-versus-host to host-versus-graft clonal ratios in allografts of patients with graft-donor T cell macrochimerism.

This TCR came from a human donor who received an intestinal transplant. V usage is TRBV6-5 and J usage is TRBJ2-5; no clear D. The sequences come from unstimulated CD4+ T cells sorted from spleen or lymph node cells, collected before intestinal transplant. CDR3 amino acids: CASSHGTQYF. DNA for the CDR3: TGTGCCAGCAGTCATGGGACCCAGTACTTC.